These 20 T cell receptor beta chains were all obtained from the same sample, sequenced in a study of early T cells in non-severe SARS-CoV-2 infection. Each CDR3 protein is one row after TCRdb ran MiXCR on the 5' RACE reads. The data show about 50,000 distinct CDR3 sequences, 7.5% to 10% seen once. Sample: whole blood. Receptors were obtained from an adult who was a healthcare worker with PCR-confirmed SARS-CoV-2 infection or an uninfected control (not recorded which).

The V and J genes are TRBV7-2 and TRBJ2-7; perhaps TRBD1 as D (5 bases). V shed 3 bases and J shed 0 bases, with 12 bases lying between them. The CDR3 totals 15 residues. Looked up from germline, CDR1 is SGHTA and CDR2 is FQGNSA. The DNA for the CDR3 is TGTGCCAGCAGCTTTAACAGGCATTACTCCTACGAGCAGTACTTC. It encodes CASSFNRHYSYEQYF.

This clonotype came up many times. This chain links TRBV25-1 with TRBJ2-7; 9 bases line up with TRBD1. Looked up from germline, CDR1 is MGHDK and CDR2 is SYGVNS. The V gene end was trimmed by 3 bases and the J gene end by 4 bases; junction bases not matched to a gene: 19. CDR3 length: 19 amino acids. Here the CDR3 reads CASSERPGQGGKRPYEQYF. The CDR3 DNA sequence: TGTGCCAGCAGTGAGCGACCGGGACAGGGCGGAAAAAGACCTTACGAGCAGTACTTC.

The chain carries TRBV7-3 and TRBJ1-1, with D hard to call. With 5 bases removed from V and 8 bases from J, the gap between germline ends came to 15 bases. CDR3 length: 13 amino acids. Germline V gene lookup returns CDR1 SGHTA and CDR2 FQGTGA. DNA of the CDR3: TGTGCCAGCAGCCCACAGCTAGGAAAGGAAGCTTTCTTT. Translated, it gives CASSPQLGKEAFF.

This clonotype was seen many times. The chain recombines TRBV20-1 with TRBJ2-7; 8 positions match TRBD2. Trimming removed 3 bases from V and 1 base from J; junction bases left unmatched: 8. Germline V gives CDR1 DFQATT, CDR2 SNEGSKA (reference sequence). The length of the CDR3 is 15 residues. This CDR3 reads CSARSGSGRSYEQYF. CDR3 coding DNA: TGCAGTGCTAGGAGCGGGAGCGGGCGGTCCTACGAGCAGTACTTC.

Many counts were recorded for this clonotype. The chain has TRBV29-1 and TRBJ2-2; 9 bases fit TRBD1. Germline loops: CDR1 SQVTM, CDR2 ANQGSEA. CDR3 length equals 14 residues. The trim removed 7 bases at V and 5 bases at J, leaving 8 bases unmatched. CDR3 loop: CSGTQGANTGELFF. CDR3 sequence (DNA): TGCAGCGGCACACAGGGGGCAAATACCGGGGAGCTGTTTTTT.

The sample holds a few counts of this clonotype. V and J are TRBV13 and TRBJ2-2; D assignment may be TRBD1 or TRBD2 (6 bases each). The germline CDR1 and CDR2 sequences are PRHDT and FYEKMQ (reference sequence). The CDR3 covers 15 residues. The V end lost 5 bases, the J end lost 4 bases, and 14 bases lay between the germline ends. This CDR3 reads CASSTPSGATGELFF. Written as DNA, the CDR3 is TGTGCCAGCAGCACGCCCTCGGGGGCCACCGGGGAGCTGTTTTTT. Full variable domain (rest looked up from reference TRBV13 and TRBJ2-2): AAGVIQSPRHLIKEKRETATLKCYPIPRHDTVYWYQQGPGQDPQFLISFYEKMQSDKGSIPDRFSAQQFSDYHSELNMSSLELGDSALYFCASSTPSGATGELFFGEGSRLTVL.

The chain carries TRBV19 and TRBJ2-6; D gene ambiguous. This CDR3 has 15 amino acids. The ends were cut back, 6 bases at V and 0 bases at J, with 9 bases in the middle. Germline CDR1 is LNHDA and CDR2 is SQIVND (reference sequence). The DNA of the CDR3 is TGTGCCAGTAGATCACAGTCCTCTGGGGCCAACGTCCTGACTTTC. It specifies CASRSQSSGANVLTF.

At least ten counts were recorded for this clonotype. The V call is TRBV28, the J call TRBJ1-4, with 8 positions matching TRBD1. CDR3 length: 14 residues. The germline V gene has CDR1 MDHEN and CDR2 SYDVKM. V lost 6 bases, J lost 10 bases, and 10 bases stayed unmatched. The chain's CDR3 is CASSRTDRGRKLFF. DNA of the CDR3: TGTGCCAGCAGCCGCACCGACAGGGGCCGAAAACTGTTTTTT.

This chain connects TRBV4-2 to TRBJ1-4; 10 bases line up with TRBD1. Germline V gene data show CDR1 as LGHNA and CDR2 as YNFKEQ. The V gene end was trimmed by 4 bases and the J gene end by 8 bases; junction bases not matched to a gene: 7. This CDR3 spans 15 amino acids. The CDR3 is CASSLARDRGEKLFF. The CDR3 nucleotides read TGTGCCAGCAGCCTCGCCCGGGACAGGGGAGAAAAACTGTTTTTT.

This clonotype was recorded a few times. The rearrangement links TRBV20-1 to TRBJ2-3, with 11 bases that match TRBD2. The CDR3 contains 17 residues. Germline-derived CDR1 and CDR2 are DFQATT and SNEGSKA (reference sequence). After removal of 5 bases from V and 1 base from J, the junction contained 11 bases not matched to a gene. The CDR3 DNA reads as TGCAGTGCTTCATCGATCCTTAGCGGGAGGGGCACAGATACGCAGTATTTT. Translating it yields CSASSILSGRGTDTQYF.

In this sample, this clonotype turned up a few times. The V call is TRBV29-1, the J call TRBJ2-1, with D uncertain. CDR1 is SQVTM and CDR2 is ANQGSEA in the germline V gene. CDR3 length equals 13 residues. The V end was cut by 5 bases, the J end by 1 base, with 9 bases between. The CDR3 coding sequence is TGCAGCGTTAAAACAGCTTCCTACAATGAGCAGTTCTTC. Translated, it gives CSVKTASYNEQFF.

Ten or more counts support this clonotype. The chain carries TRBV7-2 and TRBJ2-5; weak D call: TRBD1 (6 bases). Germline CDR1 and CDR2: SGHTA and FQGNSA. Trimming removed 1 base from V and 5 bases from J, with 14 bases in between. CDR3 length: 15 amino acids. The CDR3 nucleotides read TGTGCCAGCAGCTTAGTCCCCCAACAGGGCGAGACCCAGTACTTC. This codes for CASSLVPQQGETQYF.

This clonotype was observed a few times. The chain uses TRBV7-2 and TRBJ1-2; weak D call: TRBD1 (5 bases). Germline V lookup: CDR1 SGHTA, CDR2 FQGNSA. The CDR3 totals 14 residues. Deletions cut 4 bases from V and 6 bases from J, with 15 bases between. CDR3 DNA sequence: TGTGCCAGCAGCTACCCCTGGGGGGTAGATGGCTACACCTTC. Amino acid sequence: CASSYPWGVDGYTF.

The CDR3 spells CASSLFSQMGAFF. The CDR3 coding sequence is TGTGCCAGCAGCTTGTTCAGCCAAATGGGAGCTTTCTTT. The chain joins TRBV5-6 to TRBJ1-1; the D is unclear. The germline V and J ends were trimmed by 1 base and 10 bases, with 14 bases remaining between them. Germline values: CDR1 SGHDT, CDR2 YYEEEE. The CDR3 is 13 residues long.

This clonotype has at least ten counts. The CDR3 region is CASSATQGASSTEAFF. The CDR3 coding sequence is TGTGCCAGCAGCGCTACACAGGGGGCGTCGAGCACTGAAGCTTTCTTT. The V and J genes are TRBV9 and TRBJ1-1; 9 nucleotides match TRBD1. Germline trimming cut 3 bases from V and 4 bases from J; bases unmatched to any gene: 10. The CDR3 has 16 residues. CDR1 SGDLS and CDR2 YYNGEE come from the germline V gene.

This clonotype was seen repeatedly, ten times or more. V usage is TRBV6-4 and J usage is TRBJ1-5; TRBD1 matches 9 bases. Per the germline V gene, CDR1 is MRHNA and CDR2 is SNTAGT. This CDR3 contains 17 residues. V was clipped by 4 bases and J by 4 bases; unmatched bases: 11. The CDR3 DNA reads as TGTGCCAGCAGTGGCACGGACAGGGGACTTCAGAATCAGCCCCAGCATTTT. Amino acids: CASSGTDRGLQNQPQHF.

This clonotype was seen many times. The rearrangement joins TRBV29-1 to TRBJ1-2, with D possibly matching TRBD1 (6 bases). The V gene lost 7 bases and the J gene lost 2 bases, with 11 bases spanning the gap. Germline assignment: CDR1 SQVTM and CDR2 ANQGSEA. The CDR3 length is 12 residues. CDR3 nucleotide sequence: TGCAGCGGCCAGGGGACGAACTATGGCTACACCTTC. As protein: CSGQGTNYGYTF.

This clonotype came up a few times. The rearrangement links TRBV2 to TRBJ1-5; 8 nucleotides line up with TRBD1. The V gene end was trimmed by 4 bases and the J gene end by 5 bases; junction bases not matched to a gene: 4. CDR3 length: 14 amino acids. CDR1 is SNHLY, CDR2 FYNNEI, per germline. CDR3 region: CASSATGAYQPQHF. The CDR3 DNA reads as TGTGCCAGCAGTGCGACAGGGGCATATCAGCCCCAGCATTTT.

This clonotype was detected a few times. Compared with germline, one end of the junction differs, possibly owing to a read error. The DNA for the CDR3 is TGTGCCAGCAGCATAGCGGGAGGAGAGACCCAGTACTTC. This translates into CASSIAGGETQYF. The chain links TRBV7-2 to TRBJ2-5, with 10 bases fitting TRBD2. The length of the CDR3 is 13 residues. Germline V CDR1 and CDR2: SGHTA, FQGNSA. The full variable domain, in which reference TRBV7-2 and TRBJ2-5 provide the parts outside the CDR3, is GAGVSQSPSNKVTEKGKDVELRCDPISGHTALYWYRQSLGQGLEFLIYFQGNSAPDKSGLPSDRFSAERTGGSVSTLTIQRTQQEDSAVYLCASSIAGGETQYFGPGTRLLVL.

The table lists this clonotype with many counts. The rearrangement uses TRBV20-1 and TRBJ1-1, with D unresolved. Trimming removed 2 bases at V and 6 bases at J, with 10 bases between. The CDR3 sequence is 12 residues long. Germline values: CDR1 DFQATT, CDR2 SNEGSKA (reference sequence). CDR3 coding DNA: TGCAGTGCTAGACCGGGGAGCCCTGAAGCTTTCTTT. This codes for CSARPGSPEAFF.